This T cell receptor beta chain stems from a study of control samples from healthy donors and cancer patients. Germline loops: CDR1 MNHEY, CDR2 SVGEGT. V gave up 0 bases and J gave up 4 bases, with 13 bases separating them. The CDR3 runs 15 residues. This clone has just a few counts. TCRdb's copy holds only in-frame clones and misses some; the assay was immunoSEQ multiplex PCR. The data show tens of thousands of clones, just over 90% seen once. Sequencing was performed on blood. The rearrangement joins TRBV6-2 or TRBV6-3 to TRBJ2-7; no clear D gene. The origin of this receptor is a woman aged 30 to 39 in good health. This chain's CDR3 is CASSYSKKNIYEQYF. CDR3 DNA: TGTGCCAGCAGTTACTCAAAGAAAAATATTTACGAGCAGTACTTC.